This T cell receptor beta chain originates from a study of technical replicates of blood from a handful of donors (dated by TCRdb to 2016 to 2017). In the case of this clone: The antigen this receptor binds is unknown. No much larger clone exists at a distance of one base, and base qualities are not known.

Trimming at the junction amounts to 0 bases on V and 4 bases on J, and the germline ends lie 12 bases apart. The CDR3 starts with the cysteine, ends with the phenylalanine, and has 15 residues. Only the CDR3 region is kept as DNA, spanning 45 bases read in frame from base 1. CDR1 and CDR2, looked up from the germline V gene (reference sequence), are MNHNY and SVGAGI. Library creation used the immunoSEQ multiplex PCR assay. In its TCRdb copy, this immuneACCESS table keeps in-frame sequences only and misses some clones. Where compared with another copy, unresolved V genes explain less than half of these, and the others have no known cause. Counted in this sample were more than 55,000 clones; approximately 90% of them appeared once. Roughly 5% of the sample is in the top ten clones.

The receptor chain draws on TRBV6-6 and TRBJ1-1; TRBD1 might be the D gene, on 5 matching bases. This TCR was sampled from a human donor in good health. Some clones in this sample may be carry-over from other donors' samples. The specimen sequenced was PBMCs. The CDR3 here reads CASSYSRGGSTEAFF. Read as DNA, the sequence is TGTGCCAGCAGTTACTCACGGGGGGGTAGCACTGAAGCTTTCTTT.